This TCR beta chain was obtained from a study of cytomegalovirus exposure and HLA in healthy donors. General observations from the study: Rare sequences made up most TCRs, while some public TCRs were found in many donors. Researchers reportedly found TCR beta sequences accurately predicted most subjects' HLA-A and HLA-B alleles. Confirmation was obtained in vitro that a few CMV-associated chains are specific for CMV antigens.

In the PCR, 60 Vbeta and 13 Jbeta primers were used. Produced via immunoSEQ multiplex PCR; TCRdb's table is partial and in-frame only. The sample's table shows about 140,000 clones. In the case of this clone: Its cognate antigen is unknown.

This TCR was recovered from a woman aged 18-29 years in good health and CMV-seronegative. The sample comprised PBMCs.

The CDR3 DNA is TGCGCCAGCAGCGACGGACAGGGACTTACTGAAGCTTTCTTT. Translation: CASSDGQGLTEAFF. The V gene is TRBV5-1, the J gene TRBJ1-1; TRBD1 aligns across 8 bases. This CDR3 is 14 amino acids long. Germline CDR1 is SGHRS and CDR2 is YFSETQ. With 4 bases clipped from V and 5 bases from J, the junction kept 7 bases outside the gene matches.